This is a list of T cell receptor beta chains from one sample in a study of blood T cell repertoires in COVID-19. Sequencing was performed with immunoSEQ multiplex PCR; in TCRdb, only in-frame clones are kept and a portion is missing. The sample consists of about 44,000 clones, approximately 80% of them appearing once. Source material: peripheral blood. Every receptor here comes from a man aged 80 or over with acute or convalescent COVID-19. Both conserved end residues are part of each CDR3. D genes are given only for firm matches. The size field is filled for only some rows; it gives once, few, many or a size class.

d_call: NA
j_call: TRBJ2-2
clone_size: NA
v_call: TRBV5-1
cdr3_nt: TGCGCCAGCAGCTCCGCCAGGCTCGGGGAGCTGTTTTTT
cdr3_aa: CASSSARLGELFF

d_call: TRBD1
j_call: TRBJ1-6
clone_size: NA
v_call: TRBV9
cdr3_nt: TGTGCCAGCAGCGTAGGTACAGGGGGTAGGAATTCACCCCTCCACTTT
cdr3_aa: CASSVGTGGRNSPLHF

d_call: TRBD2
j_call: TRBJ2-5
clone_size: NA
v_call: TRBV27
cdr3_nt: TGTGCCAGCAGTAACTGGTCTAGCGGGAGAGAGAAGACCCAGTACTTC
cdr3_aa: CASSNWSSGREKTQYF

d_call: NA
j_call: TRBJ2-5
clone_size: NA
v_call: TRBV6-5
cdr3_nt: TGTGCCAGCAGTTACTCGGGGGCTGGGGAGACCCAGTACTTC
cdr3_aa: CASSYSGAGETQYF

d_call: TRBD1
j_call: TRBJ1-6
clone_size: NA
v_call: TRBV7-6
cdr3_nt: TGTGCCAGCAGCTTAGGGGGACAGGGGGCGAGATCACCCCTCCACTTT
cdr3_aa: CASSLGGQGARSPLHF

d_call: TRBD1
j_call: TRBJ1-1
clone_size: NA
v_call: TRBV5-6
cdr3_nt: TGTGCCAGCAGCTTCAGGGGGCGGAACACTGAAGCTTTCTTT
cdr3_aa: CASSFRGRNTEAFF

d_call: TRBD1
j_call: TRBJ1-1
clone_size: NA
v_call: TRBV3-1/TRBV3-2
cdr3_nt: TGTGCCAGCAGCCAAATGGGACAGCTGAACACTGAAGCTTTCTTT
cdr3_aa: CASSQMGQLNTEAFF

d_call: NA
j_call: TRBJ2-5
clone_size: few
v_call: TRBV6-5
cdr3_nt: TGTGCCAGCAGGCGGGGCCACCAAGAGACCCAGTACTTC
cdr3_aa: CASRRGHQETQYF

d_call: NA
j_call: TRBJ1-5
clone_size: NA
v_call: TRBV19
cdr3_nt: TGTGCCAGTAGTATGGGCCCAGGGGCTTACAGCAATCAGCCCCAGCATTTT
cdr3_aa: CASSMGPGAYSNQPQHF

d_call: TRBD1
j_call: TRBJ2-7
clone_size: NA
v_call: TRBV7-2
cdr3_nt: TGTGCCAGCAGCTTCCTAATCGGGACAGGGGGCTACGAGCAGTACTTC
cdr3_aa: CASSFLIGTGGYEQYF

d_call: NA
j_call: TRBJ2-1
clone_size: NA
v_call: TRBV7-3
cdr3_nt: TGTGCCAGCAGCTTATCGAGTTCCCCCCCCTACAATGAGCAGTTCTTC
cdr3_aa: CASSLSSSPPYNEQFF

d_call: NA
j_call: TRBJ1-5
clone_size: NA
v_call: TRBV25-1
cdr3_nt: TGTGCCAGCAGTGAAGCAGGGAATAGTCAGCCCCAGCATTTT
cdr3_aa: CASSEAGNSQPQHF

d_call: TRBD1
j_call: TRBJ2-1
clone_size: NA
v_call: TRBV5-1
cdr3_nt: TGCGCCAGCAAGGTGGGACAGGGCAATAATGAGCAGTTCTTC
cdr3_aa: CASKVGQGNNEQFF

d_call: TRBD1
j_call: TRBJ2-7
clone_size: NA
v_call: TRBV6-5
cdr3_nt: TGTGCCAGCAGCGTTCGGGACAGGAACTACGAGCAGTACTTC
cdr3_aa: CASSVRDRNYEQYF

d_call: NA
j_call: TRBJ1-2
clone_size: NA
v_call: TRBV21-1
cdr3_nt: TGTGCCAGCAGCACTCACAGACAGGGGTTGAGGTTGCAACAGGGCTACACCTTC
cdr3_aa: CASSTHRQGLRLQQGYTF

d_call: NA
j_call: TRBJ1-3
clone_size: NA
v_call: TRBV5-1
cdr3_nt: TGCGCCAGCAGATTACCCCAGGAAACCACCATATATTTT
cdr3_aa: CASRLPQETTIYF

d_call: NA
j_call: TRBJ1-2
clone_size: once
v_call: TRBV7-9
cdr3_nt: TGTGCCAGCAGCTTAGTGGCCCAGGGAGGCTACACCTTC
cdr3_aa: CASSLVAQGGYTF